The entry that follows covers one T cell receptor beta chain sequence. No antigen is known for it. This sample is part of a study of vaccination and CD4 T cells after COVID-19. Trimming removed 5 bases from V and 2 bases from J; junction bases left unmatched: 15. Germline V gene data show CDR1 as DFQATT and CDR2 as SNEGSKA (reference sequence). This CDR3 has 18 amino acids. Whole-study results and caveats: Apart from involving relatively few convalescent patients, the work omitted early post-infection timepoints.

Indicated treatment: 10-day PBMC culture with coronavirus spike peptide pools or control peptides (ViraFEST assay). The Oncomine TCR Beta short-read assay was what sequenced the DNA obtained from cultured CD4+ T cells. TCRdb re-called the PCR reads with MiXCR, one entry per CDR3 protein. Seen here are 10,000 to 15,000 distinct CDR3 sequences, about 47% observed once, and the top ten hold roughly 17%. This receptor was taken from a human donor who had recovered from COVID-19. The sample taken for sequencing was CD4+ T cells from blood, cultured in vitro. This rearrangement joins TRBV20-1 to TRBJ2-1, with 10 positions matching TRBD2. CDR3 protein: CSARLPLLAGDPYNEQFF. The CDR3 nucleotides are TGCAGTGCTCGCCTTCCACTGCTAGCGGGAGACCCCTACAATGAGCAGTTCTTC.